These 6 T cell receptor beta chains were all obtained from the same sample, sequenced in a study of blood T cell repertoires in COVID-19. Some clones are missing from TCRdb's copy, which holds only in-frame ones; the method was immunoSEQ multiplex PCR. The repertoire consists of roughly 250,000 clones, with more than 75% occurring once and the leading ten covering about 0.91%. Sequencing was carried out using peripheral blood. The receptors stem from a man between 40 and 49 years old with acute or convalescent COVID-19.

This sequence joins TRBV7-9 and TRBJ2-5; 10 bases agree with TRBD1. The CDR3 length is 16 residues. V trimming: 10 bases; J trimming: 2 bases; junction bases outside the gene matches: 13. CDR1 SEHNR and CDR2 FQNEAQ come from the germline V gene (reference sequence). DNA for the CDR3: TGTGCCACCTCGAGAACCGGGACAGGGGATCAAGAGACCCAGTACTTC. Its translation: CATSRTGTGDQETQYF.

This sequence joins TRBV7-2 and TRBJ1-3; 7 positions match TRBD1. The CDR3 loop spans 16 amino acids. Germline CDR1 is SGHTA and CDR2 is FQGNSA. V lost 3 bases, J lost 0 bases, and 5 bases stayed unmatched. Here the CDR3 reads CASSLIGTVSGNTIYF. In nucleotides, the CDR3 is TGTGCCAGCAGCTTGATAGGGACAGTCTCTGGAAACACCATATATTTT. The full variable domain, rest sourced from reference TRBV7-2 and TRBJ1-3, is GAGVSQSPSNKVTEKGKDVELRCDPISGHTALYWYRQSLGQGLEFLIYFQGNSAPDKSGLPSDRFSAERTGGSVSTLTIQRTQQEDSAVYLCASSLIGTVSGNTIYFGEGSWLTVV.

The table lists this clone with a few counts. V usage is TRBV27 and J usage is TRBJ2-1; TRBD2 is a possible D gene (5 bases). The CDR3 loop spans 13 amino acids. The V and J ends lost 2 bases and 7 bases respectively, with 9 bases between them. Germline V gene lookup returns CDR1 MNHEY and CDR2 SMNVEV (reference sequence). DNA for the CDR3: TGTGCCAGCAGTTTAATAGCGAATAATGAGCAGTTCTTC. Translated: CASSLIANNEQFF.

This sequence joins TRBV6-5 and TRBJ2-1, with TRBD2 matching 10 bases. The CDR3 is made up of 16 amino acids. Germline V gene data show CDR1 as MNHEY and CDR2 as SVGAGI. Trimming cost V 0 bases and J 2 bases; bases outside gene matches: 1. The CDR3 spells CASSYSLAGAYNEQFF. CDR3 coding DNA: TGTGCCAGCAGTTACTCCCTAGCGGGGGCCTACAATGAGCAGTTCTTC.

The chain employs TRBV12-3 or TRBV12-4 and TRBJ1-1, with D possibly TRBD1 on 5 matching bases. Trimming took 3 bases from V and 5 from J, leaving 7 bases between them. The CDR3 runs to 12 residues. CDR3 sequence (DNA): TGTGCCAGCAGTTTTGGGGCAACTGAAGCTTTCTTT. Amino acid sequence: CASSFGATEAFF.

This chain links TRBV28 with TRBJ1-2, with D perhaps matching TRBD1 (6 bases). The germline CDR1 and CDR2 sequences are MDHEN and SYDVKM. V was pared by 2 bases and J by 0 bases, with 10 bases between. The length of the CDR3 is 15 residues. The CDR3 DNA follows: TGTGCCAGCAGTTTAGGACAGATCCCTAACTATGGCTACACCTTC. It specifies CASSLGQIPNYGYTF.